Sequencing of this TCR beta chain was carried out in a study of T cell responses to AZD1222 COVID-19 vaccine. Second doses that came at about 4 or about 12 weeks were put together. Germline trimming cut 3 bases from V and 7 bases from J; bases unmatched to any gene: 5. The germline V gene has CDR1 SGHVS and CDR2 FQNEAQ. The CDR3 covers 15 residues. Details on this clone: Its target is unknown.

The study, taken as a whole, reports: Within unmutated variant regions lay the reported targets of nearly half of spike-specific TCRs. Across the whole spike, CD4 TCRs peaked at regions 160-218 and 743-854.

Generated by immunoSEQ multiplex PCR, the TCRdb table keeps only in-frame clones and is missing some. The sample has under 150,000 clones, 84% seen once. The sequence was collected from an adult who received the AZD1222 COVID-19 vaccine. The chain links TRBV7-8 to TRBJ2-5; TRBD2 aligns across 13 bases. Sequenced material: peripheral blood, taken 28 days after the second AZD1222 dose. CDR3 in DNA: TGTGCCAGCAGCTTGACTAGCGGGGGGATGTGGACCCAGTACTTC. Protein sequence: CASSLTSGGMWTQYF.